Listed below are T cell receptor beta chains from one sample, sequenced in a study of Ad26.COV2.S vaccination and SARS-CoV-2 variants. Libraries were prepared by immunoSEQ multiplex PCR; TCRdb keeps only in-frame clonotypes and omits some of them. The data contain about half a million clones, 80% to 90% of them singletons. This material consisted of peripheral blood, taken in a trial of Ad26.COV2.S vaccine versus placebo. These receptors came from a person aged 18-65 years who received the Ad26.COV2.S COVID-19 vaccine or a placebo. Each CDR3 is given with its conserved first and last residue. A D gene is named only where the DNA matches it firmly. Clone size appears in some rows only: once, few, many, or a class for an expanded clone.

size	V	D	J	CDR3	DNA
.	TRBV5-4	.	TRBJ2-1	CASSLMANEQFF	TGTGCCAGCAGCTTGATGGCAAATGAGCAGTTCTTC
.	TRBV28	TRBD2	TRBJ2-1	CASSLLLAGYNEQFF	TGTGCCAGCAGTTTGTTGCTAGCGGGATACAATGAGCAGTTCTTC
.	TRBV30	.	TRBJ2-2	CAWSVLSGNTGELFF	TGTGCCTGGAGTGTACTTTCCGGGAACACCGGGGAGCTGTTTTTT
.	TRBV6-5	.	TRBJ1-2	CASSYTPLYGYTF	TGTGCCAGCAGTTACACCCCCCTATATGGCTACACCTTC
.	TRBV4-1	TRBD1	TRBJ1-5	CASSQGGRGRGNQPQHF	TGCGCCAGCAGCCAAGGGGGCAGGGGGCGAGGCAATCAGCCCCAGCATTTT
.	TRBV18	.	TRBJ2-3	CASSALDSTDTQYF	TGTGCCAGCTCAGCCCTAGACAGTACAGATACGCAGTATTTT
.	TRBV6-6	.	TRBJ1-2	CASTNDRIHYGYTF	TGTGCCAGCACCAACGACAGGATCCACTACGGCTACACCTTC
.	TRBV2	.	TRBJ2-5	CASTSTGTQQETQYF	TGTGCCAGCACCTCTACCGGGACCCAGCAAGAGACCCAGTACTTC
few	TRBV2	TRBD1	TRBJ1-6	CASSMGQGNSPLHF	TGTGCCAGCAGTATGGGACAGGGAAATTCACCCCTCCACTTT
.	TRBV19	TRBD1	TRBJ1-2	CASSIGPGGPYGYTF	TGTGCCAGTAGTATAGGTCCAGGGGGACCCTATGGCTACACCTTC
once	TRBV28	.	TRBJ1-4	CASSGPQATNEKLFF	TGTGCCAGCAGTGGACCCCAGGCAACTAATGAAAAACTGTTTTTT
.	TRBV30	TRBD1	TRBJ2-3	CAWRGTGTDTQYF	TGTGCCTGGAGAGGGACAGGGACAGATACGCAGTATTTT
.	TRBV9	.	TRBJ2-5	CASSVGSRGDQYF	TGTGCCAGCAGCGTAGGCTCCAGGGGGGACCAGTACTTC
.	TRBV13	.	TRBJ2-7	CASSSRGSYEQYF	TGTGCCAGCAGCTCCCGCGGTTCCTACGAGCAGTACTTC
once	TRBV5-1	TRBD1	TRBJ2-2	CASSPIHGQEVLGELFF	TGCGCCAGCAGCCCCATCCATGGACAGGAGGTCCTCGGGGAGCTGTTTTTT
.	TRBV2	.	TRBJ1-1	CASRLATEAFF	TGTGCCAGCCGGTTGGCCACTGAAGCTTTCTTT
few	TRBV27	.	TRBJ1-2	CASRSGAYTYGYTF	TGTGCCAGTCGGTCAGGGGCCTATACCTATGGCTACACCTTC
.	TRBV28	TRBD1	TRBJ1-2	CASSFRTGDVGNGYTF	TGTGCCAGCAGTTTCCGGACAGGGGATGTAGGGAATGGCTACACCTTC
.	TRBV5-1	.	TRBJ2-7	CASSLGENSYEQYF	TGCGCCAGCAGCCTAGGGGAGAACTCCTACGAGCAGTACTTC
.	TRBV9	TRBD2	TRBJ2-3	CASSVSGGSTDTQYF	TGTGCCAGCAGCGTATCGGGGGGGAGCACAGATACGCAGTATTTT
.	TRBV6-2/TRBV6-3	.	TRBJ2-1	CASSPLDVPSRGYNEQFF	TGTGCCAGCAGCCCCCTCGACGTCCCTAGTAGGGGATACAATGAGCAGTTCTTC
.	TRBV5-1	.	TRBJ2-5	CASSLANWGGETQYF	TGCGCCAGCAGCTTGGCCAATTGGGGCGGAGAGACCCAGTACTTC
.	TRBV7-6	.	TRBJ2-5	CASSLRGSEQETQYF	TGTGCCAGCAGCTTAAGGGGCTCAGAGCAAGAGACCCAGTACTTC
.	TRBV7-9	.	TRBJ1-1	CASSWVATEAFF	TGTGCCAGCAGCTGGGTTGCGACTGAAGCTTTCTTT
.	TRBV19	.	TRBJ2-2	CASSHRLLATHHSGSGELFF	TGTGCCAGTAGTCACCGTTTGCTAGCGACGCATCACTCGGGGAGCGGGGAGCTGTTTTTT
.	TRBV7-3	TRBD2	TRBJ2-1	CASSAAGGNNEQFF	TGTGCCAGCAGCGCAGCGGGGGGGAACAATGAGCAGTTCTTC